The T cell receptor (beta chain) under discussion was sequenced for a study of T cell changes during pregnancy in multiple sclerosis. Germline CDR1 and CDR2: SGHKS and YYEKEE (reference sequence). CDR3 size: 15 residues. The V gene lost 0 bases and the J gene lost 5 bases, with 14 bases spanning the gap. Assay used: immunoSEQ multiplex PCR; TCRdb lists only in-frame clones, some missing. The sample consists of around 68,000 clones, about 90% of them appearing once. The chain carries TRBV5-5 and TRBJ2-5; a weak D match, TRBD1 (5 bases). The source material was CD4+ T cells from peripheral blood mononuclear cells, sampled before pregnancy. The sequence was collected from a female donor with multiple sclerosis, enrolled in a pregnancy study. The DNA for the CDR3 is TGTGCCAGCAGCTTGGTGCCAGGGTCGCAGGAGACCCAGTACTTC. Translated, it gives CASSLVPGSQETQYF.